The 16 T cell receptor beta chains in this list originate from one sample, sequenced in a study of T-cell memory formation after mild COVID-19. TCRdb ran MiXCR on the 5' RACE reads and lists one entry per CDR3 protein. The table shows 150,000 or so distinct CDR3 sequences, with approximately 15% occurring only once. What was sequenced was PBMCs or a T cell subset sorted from them (not recorded which). The receptor set was obtained from an adult woman who had mild COVID-19 (a few samples of this study predate the infection). Cell type and time point are not known.

The chain is built from TRBV4-1 and TRBJ1-5, with D unresolved. Germline V lookup: CDR1 MGHRA, CDR2 YSYEKL. The CDR3 totals 14 residues. Trimming took 4 bases from V and 0 from J, leaving 7 bases between them. CDR3 bases: TGCGCCAGCAGCCCCGTTTTTAGCAATCAGCCCCAGCATTTT. It encodes CASSPVFSNQPQHF.

The chain carries TRBV12-3 or TRBV12-4 and TRBJ2-1, with TRBD2 matching over 13 bases. There are 19 residues in the CDR3. After removal of 6 bases from V and 4 bases from J, the junction contained 15 bases not matched to a gene. CDR3 sequence (DNA): TGTGCCAGCAGCCCCCCGGGGACTAGCGGGACCCCCGGATACAATGAGCAGTTCTTC. It translates to CASSPPGTSGTPGYNEQFF.

A few counts support this clonotype. The V call is TRBV12-3 or TRBV12-4, the J call TRBJ2-1; either TRBD1 or TRBD2 may fit D (5 bases each). V shed 2 bases and J shed 4 bases, with 9 bases lying between them. The CDR3 has 14 residues. The CDR3 loop is CASSLTGTYNEQFF. The CDR3 DNA follows: TGTGCCAGCAGTTTAACCGGGACGTACAATGAGCAGTTCTTC.

This clonotype was counted between two and nine times. The CDR3 protein is CASRSSRDRPTGELFF. The CDR3 nucleotides are TGTGCCAGCAGGTCAAGTAGGGACCGCCCCACCGGGGAGCTGTTTTTT. The chain is built from TRBV11-2 and TRBJ2-2; D could derive from TRBD1 or TRBD2 (5 bases each). This CDR3 has 16 amino acids. The V gene's germline CDR1 is SGHAT and CDR2 FQNNGV. Trimming removed 6 bases from V and 4 bases from J, with 18 bases in between.

J is TRBJ1-1 and V is TRBV4-3, with a tentative D call TRBD1 (5 bases). V lost 2 bases and J 2 bases, leaving 15 bases between the germline ends. CDR3 length: 16 amino acids. CDR1 is LGHNA, CDR2 YSLEER, per germline. The CDR3: CASSQTMGQRNTEAFF. In nucleotides, the CDR3 is TGCGCCAGCAGCCAAACTATGGGGCAGAGAAACACTGAAGCTTTCTTT.

The chain carries TRBV20-1 and TRBJ2-2; D uncertain. The CDR3 loop spans 11 amino acids. Trimming removed 7 bases at V and 6 bases at J, with 9 bases between. CDR1 and CDR2 (germline): DFQATT, SNEGSKA (reference sequence). The CDR3 sequence: CSEDGSGELFF. CDR3 sequence (DNA): TGCAGTGAAGACGGGTCCGGGGAGCTGTTTTTT.

This clonotype came up a few times. This chain links TRBV6-1 with TRBJ2-4, with D possibly being TRBD1 (5 bases). Germline-derived CDR1 and CDR2 are MNHNS and SASEGT. Trimming stripped 3 bases from V and 8 bases from J, with 17 bases between. The length of the CDR3 is 15 residues. The CDR3 is CASSDVRGSWDIQYF. CDR3 nucleotides: TGTGCCAGCAGTGACGTTAGGGGATCGTGGGACATTCAGTACTTC.

This chain joins TRBV20-1 and TRBJ2-3; TRBD2 might be the D (5 bases). Per the germline V gene, CDR1 is DFQATT and CDR2 is SNEGSKA (reference sequence). V gave up 0 bases and J gave up 2 bases, with 12 bases separating them. The CDR3 sequence is 15 residues long. The CDR3 is CSARDARVSTDTQYF. CDR3 in DNA: TGCAGTGCTAGAGACGCGAGGGTCTCCACAGATACGCAGTATTTT.

This clonotype has just a few counts. J is TRBJ2-3 and V is TRBV9; D call uncertain. V was pared by 0 bases and J by 6 bases, with 5 bases between. The germline V gene encodes CDR1 SGDLS and CDR2 YYNGEE. The CDR3 has 12 amino acids. CDR3 residues: CASSVAQDTQYF. The DNA of the CDR3 is TGTGCCAGCAGCGTAGCCCAGGATACGCAGTATTTT.

The table lists this clonotype with a few counts. The genes are TRBV5-6 and TRBJ2-7, with TRBD2 identical over 8 bases. Looked up from germline, CDR1 is SGHDT and CDR2 is YYEEEE. The V gene end was trimmed by 4 bases and the J gene end by 3 bases; junction bases not matched to a gene: 9. CDR3 length: 15 residues. The CDR3 sequence is CASSRIGTSDYEQYF. Written as DNA, the CDR3 is TGTGCCAGCAGCCGTATCGGGACTAGTGACTACGAGCAGTACTTC.

Only a few counts were recorded for this clonotype. This sequence joins TRBV25-1 and TRBJ2-3; possible D gene TRBD2, 5 bases. This CDR3 is built from 14 residues. CDR1 is MGHDK, CDR2 SYGVNS, per germline. The germline V and J ends were trimmed by 4 bases and 7 bases, with 15 bases remaining between them. The CDR3 sequence is CASSGGSGLNTQYF. The CDR3 DNA is TGTGCCAGCAGTGGAGGGTCGGGTCTTAATACGCAGTATTTT.

There are a few counts of this clonotype. The genes are TRBV12-3 or TRBV12-4 and TRBJ2-5, with 10 bases lining up with TRBD2. Germline trimming cut 4 bases from V and 1 base from J; bases unmatched to any gene: 9. The CDR3 totals 17 residues. Here the CDR3 reads CASSSLGLAAAQETQYF. The CDR3 DNA sequence: TGTGCCAGCAGTTCCCTCGGACTAGCGGCGGCCCAAGAGACCCAGTACTTC.

This clonotype was observed many times. The chain links TRBV29-1 to TRBJ2-3, with unresolved D. The V gene lost 2 bases and the J gene lost 3 bases, with 6 bases spanning the gap. This CDR3 has 12 residues. CDR1 SQVTM and CDR2 ANQGSEA come from the germline V gene. The CDR3 DNA reads as TGCAGCGTTGAAATACGGACAGATACGCAGTATTTT. Translating gives CSVEIRTDTQYF.

The genes are TRBV27 and TRBJ2-7; D gene unclear. Germline lookup yields CDR1 MNHEY and CDR2 SMNVEV (reference sequence). This CDR3 contains 13 residues. V lost 5 bases and J lost 1, with 9 bases in between. CDR3 sequence: CASSQFGSYEQYF. In DNA form, the CDR3 reads TGTGCCAGCAGTCAATTTGGGTCCTACGAGCAGTACTTC.

In this sample, this clonotype turned up a few times. The chain joins TRBV30 to TRBJ2-3; 10 nucleotides align to TRBD2. CDR3 length: 17 amino acids. CDR1 and CDR2 from the germline V gene are GTSNPN and SVGIG (reference sequence). The ends lost 0 bases at V and 0 bases at J; junction bases unmatched: 6. The DNA of the CDR3 is TGTGCCTGGAGTGTATCCCGACTAGCGGGTAGCACAGATACGCAGTATTTT. It specifies CAWSVSRLAGSTDTQYF.

V usage is TRBV5-1 and J usage is TRBJ2-1; 9 bases line up with TRBD2. Germline assignment: CDR1 SGHRS and CDR2 YFSETQ. This CDR3 is 17 amino acids long. With V trimmed by 4 bases and J by 2 bases, 10 bases remained unmatched. This CDR3 reads CASSTSPLAGPYNEQFF. The CDR3 bases are TGCGCCAGCAGCACCTCCCCACTAGCGGGTCCCTACAATGAGCAGTTCTTC.